The next 25 T cell receptor beta chains were all read from a single sample in a study of T cells of healthy individuals. TCRdb reprocessed the 5' RACE reads with MiXCR, giving one entry per CDR3 protein. The sample records tens of thousands of distinct CDR3 sequences, 3.5% to 5.5% being singletons. These receptors originate from a human donor in good health.

This clonotype was seen ten or more times. This rearrangement joins TRBV10-2 to TRBJ1-2, with TRBD1 as a possible D gene (6 bases). Per germline, CDR1 WSHSY and CDR2 SAAADI. The CDR3 length is 13 residues. V was shortened by 3 bases and J by 4 bases, with 9 bases between the two germline ends. CDR3 residues: CASSDLGGYGYTF. The CDR3 coding sequence is TGCGCCAGCAGTGACTTAGGGGGCTATGGCTACACCTTC.

The rearrangement uses TRBV5-1 and TRBJ1-1, with 7 nucleotides matching TRBD1. This CDR3 spans 15 amino acids. In germline, CDR1 is SGHRS, CDR2 YFSETQ. V lost 7 bases and J lost 1; bases outside the gene matches: 10. In nucleotides, the CDR3 is TGCGCCAGCTCCCCATGGGACAGCAGGAACACTGAAGCTTTCTTT. Translation gives CASSPWDSRNTEAFF.

The chain joins TRBV7-2 to TRBJ2-7; TRBD2 matches at 12 bases. The length of the CDR3 is 14 residues. CDR1 and CDR2 from the germline V gene are SGHTA and FQGNSA. The V gene end was trimmed by 7 bases and the J gene end by 3 bases; junction bases not matched to a gene: 4. The CDR3 sequence: CASTRTSGVYEQYF. The CDR3 region has the DNA TGTGCCAGCACCAGGACTAGCGGGGTCTACGAGCAGTACTTC.

This clonotype was picked up many times. The chain employs TRBV10-1 and TRBJ2-1, with TRBD2 matching over 7 bases. V dropped 6 bases and J dropped 10; count of bases not matched to a gene: 12. CDR1 WNHNN and CDR2 SYGVQD come from the germline V gene (reference sequence). This CDR3 comprises 14 residues. The DNA of the CDR3 is TGCGCCAGCAGCGTCCGGACTAGTTCGGGCGAGCAGTTCTTC. Its protein product is CASSVRTSSGEQFF.

The V call is TRBV4-2, the J call TRBJ2-6; 11 bases fit TRBD2. V dropped 3 bases and J dropped 0; count of bases not matched to a gene: 10. This CDR3 spans 20 amino acids. Looked up from germline, CDR1 is LGHNA and CDR2 is YNFKEQ. The CDR3 is CASSQLEGLADISGANVLTF. CDR3 nucleotides: TGTGCCAGCAGCCAGCTTGAGGGACTAGCGGATATCTCTGGGGCCAACGTCCTGACTTTC.

This clonotype was found many times. The chain carries TRBV27 and TRBJ2-4, with D maybe TRBD1 (5 bases). CDR1 is MNHEY and CDR2 is SMNVEV in the germline V gene (reference sequence). There are 16 residues in the CDR3. Trimming removed 5 bases from V and 7 bases from J, with 21 bases in between. CDR3 bases: TGTGCCAGCAGTCCTAGACTGGACATAATGGCGAACATTCAGTACTTC. Amino acid sequence: CASSPRLDIMANIQYF.

The chain combines TRBV6-2 or TRBV6-3 with TRBJ2-5; D is perhaps TRBD2 (6 bases). CDR1 and CDR2 from the germline V gene are MNHEY and SVGEGT. The CDR3 runs 17 residues. V lost 3 bases to trimming and J lost 5 bases, with 22 bases between them. The DNA for the CDR3 is TGTGCCAGCAGTTATTCCCCTCGAGGCGGGGTCCGGGAGACCCAGTACTTC. The encoded protein is CASSYSPRGGVRETQYF.

This clonotype was seen a handful of times. This rearrangement joins TRBV19 to TRBJ1-1; no clear D gene. CDR1 and CDR2 from the germline V gene are LNHDA and SQIVND (reference sequence). This CDR3 has 13 residues. Trimming pared 7 bases from V and 0 bases from J, leaving 9 bases between. The CDR3 sequence: CASNPDLNTEAFF. The CDR3 DNA is TGTGCCAGTAACCCGGACTTGAACACTGAAGCTTTCTTT.

This clonotype was seen many times. The rearrangement uses TRBV6-5 and TRBJ1-2, with 8 bases lining up with TRBD1. Germline-derived CDR1 and CDR2 are MNHEY and SVGAGI. Losses at the gene ends were 0 bases for V and 6 bases for J; bases not matched to a gene: 9. The CDR3 covers 16 residues. The CDR3 is CASSYSISGGNNGYTF. CDR3 DNA: TGTGCCAGCAGTTACTCGATATCAGGGGGCAATAATGGCTACACCTTC.

This clonotype was recorded many times. The chain is built from TRBV3-1 and TRBJ1-2; D is unresolved. This CDR3 is 16 amino acids long. V was clipped by 0 bases and J by 0 bases, with 11 bases between them. CDR1 and CDR2 (germline): LGHDT, YNNKEL (reference sequence). CDR3 loop: CASSQDFGAANYGYTF. The CDR3 nucleotides are TGTGCCAGCAGCCAAGATTTCGGCGCAGCTAACTATGGCTACACCTTC.

The gene calls are TRBV20-1 and TRBJ2-1; D is undetermined. Germline V gene data show CDR1 as DFQATT and CDR2 as SNEGSKA (reference sequence). The length of the CDR3 is 15 residues. V was clipped by 5 bases and J by 8 bases, with 22 bases between them. This CDR3 is CSAGSTETPADEQFF. The CDR3 DNA is TGCAGTGCTGGGTCCACAGAGACGCCTGCTGATGAGCAGTTCTTC.

This clonotype was picked up many times. This chain links TRBV10-3 with TRBJ2-1; TRBD2 matches at 7 bases. This CDR3 is 14 amino acids long. With V trimmed by 10 bases and J by 8 bases, 14 bases remained unmatched. From germline, CDR1 is ENHRY and CDR2 SYGVKD. CDR3 in DNA: TGTGCCACCCGGGGGGATAGCGAGACCCATGAGCAGTTCTTC. As protein: CATRGDSETHEQFF.

There are a few counts of this clonotype. The J gene is TRBJ2-3, the V gene TRBV7-2; D is possibly TRBD2 (6 bases). The CDR3 consists of 15 residues. Looked up from germline, CDR1 is SGHTA and CDR2 is FQGNSA. Deletions cut 1 base from V and 2 bases from J, with 10 bases between. CDR3 region: CASSLVGGATDTQYF. The DNA of the CDR3 is TGTGCCAGCAGCTTAGTGGGGGGAGCCACAGATACGCAGTATTTT.

This clonotype was detected a few times. The J gene is TRBJ1-5, the V gene TRBV19; D might be TRBD1 (5 bases). V was trimmed by 10 bases and J by 6 bases, leaving 25 bases between them. CDR3 length: 16 amino acids. Germline loops: CDR1 LNHDA, CDR2 SQIVND (reference sequence). DNA of the CDR3: TGTGCCACCGAGGTCTTCGGGGCCGTCGGTGTTCAGCCCCAGCATTTT. Protein product: CATEVFGAVGVQPQHF.

This clonotype was found many times. The chain links TRBV30 to TRBJ2-1, with 12 bases identical to TRBD2. The V and J ends lost 3 bases and 2 bases, in that order; junction bases with no gene match: 2. CDR1 is GTSNPN, CDR2 SVGIG, per germline (reference sequence). CDR3 length: 15 residues. In DNA, the CDR3 is TGTGCCTGGAGGGCTAGCGGGAGGGCCTACAATGAGCAGTTCTTC. It codes for CAWRASGRAYNEQFF.

This clonotype was found many times. The chain couples TRBV20-1 to TRBJ1-2, with unresolved D. CDR3 size: 17 residues. The V end was cut by 0 bases, the J end by 4 bases, with 21 bases between. Germline CDR1 is DFQATT and CDR2 is SNEGSKA (reference sequence). DNA for the CDR3: TGCAGTGCTAGAGATCGCGGCAGACCGGCTGAGCGCTATGGCTACACCTTC. Its translation is CSARDRGRPAERYGYTF.

There are many counts of this clonotype. The chain recombines TRBV11-3 with TRBJ2-1; possible D gene TRBD2, 6 bases. Germline V lookup: CDR1 SGHNT, CDR2 YENEEA. V lost 3 bases, J lost 2 bases, and 14 bases lay in between. This CDR3 comprises 16 residues. The CDR3 sequence is CASSFSGRGTYNEQFF. The CDR3 DNA is TGTGCCAGCAGCTTTAGCGGCCGCGGGACCTACAATGAGCAGTTCTTC.

This clonotype was counted only a few times. J is TRBJ1-1 and V is TRBV29-1; the D gene is possibly TRBD1 (5 bases). V was shortened by 4 bases and J by 2 bases, with 8 bases between the two germline ends. CDR1 is SQVTM and CDR2 is ANQGSEA in the germline V gene. The CDR3 contains 12 residues. CDR3: CSVGQTNTEAFF. In nucleotides, the CDR3 is TGCAGCGTTGGACAGACTAACACTGAAGCTTTCTTT.

This clonotype was counted at least ten times. The V call is TRBV24-1, the J call TRBJ2-7; the match to TRBD1 covers 8 bases. This CDR3 is built from 14 residues. V dropped 4 bases and J dropped 5; count of bases not matched to a gene: 6. Germline-derived CDR1 and CDR2 are KGHDR and SFDVKD. The CDR3 DNA follows: TGTGCCACCAGTGAGACAGGGGTGGTCCACGAGCAGTACTTC. It is translated as CATSETGVVHEQYF.

The rearrangement uses TRBV30 and TRBJ2-1, with unresolved D. This CDR3 has 11 amino acids. In germline, CDR1 is GTSNPN, CDR2 SVGIG (reference sequence). With 2 bases removed from V and 4 bases from J, the gap between germline ends came to 3 bases. CDR3 DNA: TGTGCCTGGAGTATATACAATGAGCAGTTCTTC. Amino acid sequence: CAWSIYNEQFF.

This clonotype was seen repeatedly, ten times or more. This sequence joins TRBV20-1 and TRBJ1-1; possible D gene TRBD1, 5 bases. Germline CDR1 DFQATT, CDR2 SNEGSKA (reference sequence). This CDR3 has 13 residues. V was shortened by 1 base and J by 4 bases, with 10 bases between the two germline ends. In DNA, the CDR3 is TGCAGTGCTAGAGTGGGGGGGACCACTGAAGCTTTCTTT. Translation gives CSARVGGTTEAFF.

The sample holds many counts of this clonotype. This sequence joins TRBV11-2 and TRBJ2-1; unclear D gene. V was cut by 2 bases and J by 6 bases, with 14 bases left in between. CDR1 and CDR2 from the germline V gene are SGHAT and FQNNGV. This CDR3 is 15 amino acids long. The CDR3 nucleotides read TGTGCCAGCAGCTTATCTGCGGTCCAGTCCAATGAGCAGTTCTTC. As protein: CASSLSAVQSNEQFF. Complete variable domain (other parts from reference TRBV11-2 and TRBJ2-1): EAGVAQSPRYKIIEKRQSVAFWCNPISGHATLYWYQQILGQGPKLLIQFQNNGVVDDSQLPKDRFSAERLKGVDSTLKIQPAKLEDSAVYLCASSLSAVQSNEQFFGPGTRLTVL.

With respect to this clonotype: A much larger clone lies one base from this, so it may be a read error. A read error is likely, as this CDR3 ends without the conserved phenylalanine or tryptophan. This sequence joins TRBV12-3 or TRBV12-4 and TRBJ1-5; D not resolved. The CDR3 runs 12 residues. Deletions cut 6 bases from V and 10 bases from J, with 13 bases between. The CDR3 DNA reads TGTGCCAGCAGCCTTGTTACCAAACCCCAGCATCTT. It yields the protein CASSLVTKPQHL.

This clonotype has a count of ten or more. The chain links TRBV20-1 to TRBJ2-3; 9 positions match TRBD2. Germline CDR1 is DFQATT and CDR2 is SNEGSKA (reference sequence). J lost 8 bases, V lost 5 bases, and 11 bases had no gene match. CDR3 size: 14 residues. The CDR3 DNA reads as TGCAGTGCTGTAGCGGTAGCACTAGCGGGTACGCAGTATTTT. Its translation is CSAVAVALAGTQYF.

The rearrangement joins TRBV29-1 to TRBJ1-4; a weak D match, TRBD1 (5 bases). This CDR3 region has 14 residues. Trimming took off 4 bases at V and 7 bases at J, with 16 bases between the two ends. Germline loops: CDR1 SQVTM, CDR2 ANQGSEA. The CDR3 region has the DNA TGCAGCGTTGGAGGATGGAGGGGACCTGAAAAACTGTTTTTT. It specifies CSVGGWRGPEKLFF.